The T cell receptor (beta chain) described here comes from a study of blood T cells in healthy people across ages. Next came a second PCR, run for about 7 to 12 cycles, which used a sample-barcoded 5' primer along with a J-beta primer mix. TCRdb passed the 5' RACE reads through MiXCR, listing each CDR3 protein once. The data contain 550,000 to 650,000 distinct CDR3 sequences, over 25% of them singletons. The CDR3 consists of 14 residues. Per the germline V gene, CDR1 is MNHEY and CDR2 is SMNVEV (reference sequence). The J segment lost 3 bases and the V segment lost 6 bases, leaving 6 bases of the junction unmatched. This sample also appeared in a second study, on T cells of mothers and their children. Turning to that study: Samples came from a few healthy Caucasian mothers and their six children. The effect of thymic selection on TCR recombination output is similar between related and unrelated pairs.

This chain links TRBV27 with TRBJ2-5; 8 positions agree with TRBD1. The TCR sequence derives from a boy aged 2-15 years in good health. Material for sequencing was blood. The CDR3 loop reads CASSSLQGEETQYF. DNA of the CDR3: TGTGCCAGCAGCTCCTTACAGGGGGAAGAGACCCAGTACTTC.